What follows describes a single T cell receptor beta chain. Its antigen is as yet unknown. Unique molecular identifiers were incorporated when the TCRbeta library was constructed. TCRdb re-called the PCR reads through MiXCR, storing one row per CDR3 protein. The sample yields approximately 490,000 distinct CDR3 sequences, roughly a tenth seen once. This specimen comes from a study of T-cell reconstitution after alpha-beta-depleted transplantation in children. Study findings and constraints: The high TCRbeta diversity at day 60 in some patients came from surviving recipient T cells and thymic progenitors. T-cell numbers and diversity one year post-transplant derived largely from freshly generated T cells.

After removal of 5 bases from V and 1 base from J, the junction contained 4 bases not matched to a gene. The CDR3 has 15 residues. In germline, CDR1 is SGHAT, CDR2 FQNNGV. The V gene is TRBV11-2, the J gene TRBJ2-5, with 10 nucleotides matching TRBD2. This clonotype was sampled from a child aged 2 to 15 with inherited bone marrow failure, due to receive a stem cell transplant. The specimen was PBMCs, collected before TCRalphabeta/CD19-depleted stem cell transplant. The CDR3 region is CASSEGLAAQETQYF. CDR3 nucleotides: TGTGCCAGCAGCGAAGGACTAGCGGCCCAAGAGACCCAGTACTTC.